This T cell receptor (beta chain) appears in the sequencing data of a study of T cell changes during pregnancy in multiple sclerosis (dated by TCRdb to about 2019). Background for the entire study: The study looked at changes in the T cell repertoire across pregnancy in women with multiple sclerosis.

The library came from the immunoSEQ multiplex PCR assay. The immuneACCESS repertoire file appears here via TCRdb, limited to in-frame rearrangements. These files lack a portion of the clones; in checked studies, under half of the deficit traces to unresolved V genes, and the cause of the others is not known. For this sample the table gives 80,000 to 100,000 clones, of which approximately 92% were detected only once. Together, the top ten hold over 2% of the sample. Comment on this clone: The antigen it binds to is not known. No clone much larger than this one lies a single base away; base qualities are absent.

The CDR3 starts with the cysteine, ends with the phenylalanine, and has 18 residues. Only the CDR3 portion is preserved as DNA: 54 bases, with reading frame beginning at the first base. The CDR1 and CDR2 encoded by the germline V gene (reference sequence) are PRHDT and FYEKMQ. V is pared back by 1 base and J by 0 bases, with 13 bases lying between the germline termini. This receptor was taken from a female donor with multiple sclerosis, enrolled in a pregnancy study. The sequence is built from TRBV13 and TRBJ2-6; the D gene identity is not certain. This specimen was peripheral blood, taken in the first trimester of pregnancy. The CDR3 has the sequence CASSLARASYSGANVLTF. At the DNA level, the sequence is TGTGCCAGCAGCTTAGCTCGCGCCTCCTACTCTGGGGCCAACGTCCTGACTTTC.